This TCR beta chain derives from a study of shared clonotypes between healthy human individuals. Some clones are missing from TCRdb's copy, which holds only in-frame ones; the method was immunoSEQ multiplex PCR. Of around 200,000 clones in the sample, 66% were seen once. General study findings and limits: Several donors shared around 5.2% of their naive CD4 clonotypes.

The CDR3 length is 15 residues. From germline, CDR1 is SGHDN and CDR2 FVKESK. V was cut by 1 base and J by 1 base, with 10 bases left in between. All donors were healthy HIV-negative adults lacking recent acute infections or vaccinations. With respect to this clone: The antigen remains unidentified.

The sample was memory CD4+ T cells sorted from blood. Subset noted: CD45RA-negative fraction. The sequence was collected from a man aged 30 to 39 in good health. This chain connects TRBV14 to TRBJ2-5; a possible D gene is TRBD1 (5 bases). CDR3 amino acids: CASSQGPGIQETQYF. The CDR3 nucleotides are TGTGCCAGCAGCCAAGGTCCAGGGATCCAAGAGACCCAGTACTTC.